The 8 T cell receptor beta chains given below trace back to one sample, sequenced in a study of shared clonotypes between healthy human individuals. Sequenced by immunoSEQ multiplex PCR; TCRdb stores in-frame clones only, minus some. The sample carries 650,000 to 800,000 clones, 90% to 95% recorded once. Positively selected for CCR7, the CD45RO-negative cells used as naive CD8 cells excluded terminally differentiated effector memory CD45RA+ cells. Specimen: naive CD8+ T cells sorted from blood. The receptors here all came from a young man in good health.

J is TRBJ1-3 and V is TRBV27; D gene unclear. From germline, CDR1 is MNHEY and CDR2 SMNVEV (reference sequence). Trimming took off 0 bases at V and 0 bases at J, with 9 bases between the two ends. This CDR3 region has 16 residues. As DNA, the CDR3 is TGTGCCAGCAGTTTATCTCTGGGGAACTCTGGAAACACCATATATTTT. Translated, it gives CASSLSLGNSGNTIYF.

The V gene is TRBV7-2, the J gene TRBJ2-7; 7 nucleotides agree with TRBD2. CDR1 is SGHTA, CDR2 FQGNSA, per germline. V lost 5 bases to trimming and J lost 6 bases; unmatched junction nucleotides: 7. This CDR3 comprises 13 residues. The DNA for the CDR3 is TGTGCCAGCAGCCCAGGACTAGTGCGCGAGCAGTACTTC. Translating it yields CASSPGLVREQYF.

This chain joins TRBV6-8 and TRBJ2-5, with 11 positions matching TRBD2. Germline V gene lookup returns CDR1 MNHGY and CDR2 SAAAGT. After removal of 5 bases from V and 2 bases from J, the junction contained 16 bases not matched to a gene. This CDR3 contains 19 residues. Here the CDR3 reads CASSRVGVAGGPGQETQYF. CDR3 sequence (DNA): TGTGCCAGCAGTCGAGTGGGGGTAGCGGGAGGGCCAGGGCAAGAGACCCAGTACTTC.

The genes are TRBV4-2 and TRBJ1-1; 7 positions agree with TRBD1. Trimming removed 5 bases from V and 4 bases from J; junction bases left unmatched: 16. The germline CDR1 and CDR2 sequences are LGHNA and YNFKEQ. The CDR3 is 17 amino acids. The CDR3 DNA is TGTGCCAGCAGCTTTGTTGCCACAGGGGCGGAGAGCACTGAAGCTTTCTTT. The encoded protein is CASSFVATGAESTEAFF.

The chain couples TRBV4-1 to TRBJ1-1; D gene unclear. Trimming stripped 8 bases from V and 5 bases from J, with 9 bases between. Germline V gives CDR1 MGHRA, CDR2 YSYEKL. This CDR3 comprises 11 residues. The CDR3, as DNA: TGCGCCAGCCGTCGAGGGACTGAAGCTTTCTTT. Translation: CASRRGTEAFF.

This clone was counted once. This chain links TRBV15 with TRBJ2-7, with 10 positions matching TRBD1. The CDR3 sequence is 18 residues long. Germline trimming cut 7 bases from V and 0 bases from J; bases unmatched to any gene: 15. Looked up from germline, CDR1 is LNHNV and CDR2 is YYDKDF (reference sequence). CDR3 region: CATTSLGQGQESSYEQYF. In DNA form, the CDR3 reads TGTGCCACCACCTCCTTGGGACAGGGGCAAGAAAGCTCCTACGAGCAGTACTTC.

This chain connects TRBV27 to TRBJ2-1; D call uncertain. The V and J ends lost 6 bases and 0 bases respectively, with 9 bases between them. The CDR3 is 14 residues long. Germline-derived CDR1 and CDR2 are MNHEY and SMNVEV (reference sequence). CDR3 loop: CASRVESSYNEQFF. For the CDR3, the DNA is TGTGCCAGCAGGGTCGAAAGCTCCTACAATGAGCAGTTCTTC.

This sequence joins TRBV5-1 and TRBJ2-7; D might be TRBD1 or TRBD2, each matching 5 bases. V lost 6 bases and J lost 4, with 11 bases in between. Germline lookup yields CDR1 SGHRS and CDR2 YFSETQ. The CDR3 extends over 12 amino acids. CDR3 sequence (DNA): TGCGCCAGCATTGACGAGGGGTACGAGCAGTACTTC. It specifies CASIDEGYEQYF.